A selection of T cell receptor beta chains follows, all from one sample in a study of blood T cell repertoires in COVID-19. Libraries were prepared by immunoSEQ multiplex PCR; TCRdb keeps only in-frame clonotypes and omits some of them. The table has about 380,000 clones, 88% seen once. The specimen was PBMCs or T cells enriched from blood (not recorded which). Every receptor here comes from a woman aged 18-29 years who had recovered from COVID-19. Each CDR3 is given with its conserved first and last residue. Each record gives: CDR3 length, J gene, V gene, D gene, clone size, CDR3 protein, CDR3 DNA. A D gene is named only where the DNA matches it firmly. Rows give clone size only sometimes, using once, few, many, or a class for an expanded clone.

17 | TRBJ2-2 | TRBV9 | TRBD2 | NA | CASSVESAGGKSGELFF | TGTGCCAGCAGCGTTGAATCCGCGGGGGGGAAAAGCGGGGAGCTGTTTTTT
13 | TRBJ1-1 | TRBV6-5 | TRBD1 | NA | CASSYTGATEAFF | TGTGCCAGCAGTTACACAGGGGCTACTGAAGCTTTCTTT
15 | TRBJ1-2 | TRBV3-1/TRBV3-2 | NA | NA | CASSQGQGGLGGYTF | TGTGCCAGCAGCCAAGGCCAGGGTGGCTTGGGAGGCTACACCTTC
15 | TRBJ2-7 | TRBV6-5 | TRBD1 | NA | CASKGWTGKVNEQYF | TGTGCCAGCAAAGGTTGGACAGGGAAGGTGAACGAGCAGTACTTC
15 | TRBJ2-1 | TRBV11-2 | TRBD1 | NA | CASSIGTGSYNEQFF | TGTGCCAGCAGCATCGGGACAGGGTCCTACAATGAGCAGTTCTTC
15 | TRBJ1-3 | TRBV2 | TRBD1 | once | CASSEQGDSGNTIYF | TGTGCCAGCAGTGAACAGGGGGACTCTGGAAACACCATATATTTT
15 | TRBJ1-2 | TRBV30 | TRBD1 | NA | CAWTQDRGINYGYTF | TGTGCCTGGACCCAAGACAGGGGTATTAACTATGGCTACACCTTC
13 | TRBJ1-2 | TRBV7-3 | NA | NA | CASSPTLGGGYTF | TGTGCCAGCAGCCCAACCCTAGGGGGTGGCTACACCTTC
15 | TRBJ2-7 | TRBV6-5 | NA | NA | CASSRLGTRANEQYF | TGTGCCAGCAGTAGACTGGGGACACGGGCGAACGAGCAGTACTTC
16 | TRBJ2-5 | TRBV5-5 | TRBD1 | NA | CASSIPGQDPQETQYF | TGTGCCAGCAGCATTCCGGGACAGGATCCGCAAGAGACCCAGTACTTC
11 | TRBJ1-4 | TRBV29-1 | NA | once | CLGAVNEKLFF | TGCCTTGGGGCAGTTAATGAAAAACTGTTTTTT
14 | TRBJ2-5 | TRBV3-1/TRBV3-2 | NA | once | CASSQGLVGETQYF | TGTGCCAGCAGCCAAGGGCTAGTTGGAGAGACCCAGTACTTC
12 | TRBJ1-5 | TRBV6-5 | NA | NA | CASRGQGGPQHF | TGTGCCAGCAGAGGGCAAGGGGGGCCCCAGCATTTT
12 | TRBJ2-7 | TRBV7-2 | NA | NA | CASSLAAYEQYF | TGTGCCAGCAGCTTAGCCGCCTACGAGCAGTACTTC
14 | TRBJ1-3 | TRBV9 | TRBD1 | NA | CASSEGQTEFTIYF | TGTGCCAGCAGCGAGGGACAGACGGAGTTCACCATATATTTT
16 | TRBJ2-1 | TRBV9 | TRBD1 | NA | CASSQYRDRANNEQFF | TGTGCCAGCAGCCAATACCGGGACAGGGCTAACAATGAGCAGTTCTTC
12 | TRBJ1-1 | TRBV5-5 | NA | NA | CASSLQRTEAFF | TGTGCCAGCAGCCTGCAGAGGACTGAAGCTTTCTTT
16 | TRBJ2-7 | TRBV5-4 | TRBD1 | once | CASSLAGTGVSHEQYF | TGTGCCAGCAGCTTGGCCGGGACAGGAGTTTCCCACGAGCAGTACTTC
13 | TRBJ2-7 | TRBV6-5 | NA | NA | CASGVDYSYEQYF | TGTGCCAGTGGAGTTGACTACTCCTACGAGCAGTACTTC
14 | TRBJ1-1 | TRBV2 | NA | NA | CASPTQGKNTEAFF | TGTGCCAGCCCTACCCAGGGAAAGAACACTGAAGCTTTCTTT